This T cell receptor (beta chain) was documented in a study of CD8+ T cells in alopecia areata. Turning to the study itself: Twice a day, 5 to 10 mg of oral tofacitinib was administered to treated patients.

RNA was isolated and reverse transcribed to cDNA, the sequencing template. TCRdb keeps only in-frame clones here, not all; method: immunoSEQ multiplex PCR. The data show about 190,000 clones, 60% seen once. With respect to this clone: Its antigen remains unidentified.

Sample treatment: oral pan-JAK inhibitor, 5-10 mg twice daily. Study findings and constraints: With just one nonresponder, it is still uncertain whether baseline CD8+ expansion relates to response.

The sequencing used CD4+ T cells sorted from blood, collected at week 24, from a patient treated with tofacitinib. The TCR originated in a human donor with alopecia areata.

Here the CDR3 reads CSVEDRGGGDEQFF. The CDR3, as DNA: TGCAGCGTTGAAGATCGGGGCGGGGGCGATGAGCAGTTCTTC. The V and J genes are TRBV29-1 and TRBJ2-1; weak D call: TRBD2 (7 bases). V was trimmed by 0 bases and J by 8 bases, leaving 14 bases between them. Per the germline V gene, CDR1 is SQVTM and CDR2 is ANQGSEA. The CDR3 totals 14 residues.